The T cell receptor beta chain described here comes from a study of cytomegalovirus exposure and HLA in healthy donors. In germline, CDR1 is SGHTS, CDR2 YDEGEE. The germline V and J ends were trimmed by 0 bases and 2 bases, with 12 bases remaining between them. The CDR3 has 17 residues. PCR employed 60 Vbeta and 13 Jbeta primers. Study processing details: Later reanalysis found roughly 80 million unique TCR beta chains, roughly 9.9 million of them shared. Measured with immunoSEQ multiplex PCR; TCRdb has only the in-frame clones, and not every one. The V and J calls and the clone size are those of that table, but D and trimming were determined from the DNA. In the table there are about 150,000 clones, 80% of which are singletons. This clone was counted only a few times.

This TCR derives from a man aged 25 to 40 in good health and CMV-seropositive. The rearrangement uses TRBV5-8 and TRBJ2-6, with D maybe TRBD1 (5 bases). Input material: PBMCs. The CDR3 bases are TGTGCCAGCAGCTTGGGGAAGGGGTACCCTGGGGCCAACGTCCTGACTTTC. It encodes CASSLGKGYPGANVLTF.